The next 13 T cell receptor beta chains were all read from a single sample in a study of brain T cells in children with intractable seizures. Some clones are missing from TCRdb's copy, which holds only in-frame ones; the method was immunoSEQ multiplex PCR. The table has approximately 330,000 clones, roughly 93% seen once. Regarding time point: blood from clinic visit 5 months post-surgery; TSC patient then seizure free. The sample consisted of peripheral blood, taken roughly 5 months after surgery. These receptors originate from a boy under two years old with tuberous sclerosis and intractable seizures.

This chain uses TRBV28 with TRBJ1-5; D is uncertain. V was cut by 7 bases and J by 6 bases, with 16 bases left in between. The CDR3 has 14 amino acids. Germline CDR1 MDHEN, CDR2 SYDVKM. CDR3 loop: CASNEVGNVQPQHF. The CDR3 DNA reads TGTGCCAGCAACGAAGTCGGGAATGTTCAGCCCCAGCATTTT. Combining the CDR3 with reference TRBV28 and TRBJ1-5 gives the whole variable domain DVKVTQSSRYLVKRTGEKVFLECVQDMDHENMFWYRQDPGLGLRLIYFSYDVKMKEKGDIPEGYSVSREKKERFSLILESASTNQTSMYLCASNEVGNVQPQHFGDGTRLSIL.

J is TRBJ2-6 and V is TRBV6-5, with a weak D call TRBD1 (6 bases). The CDR3 contains 15 residues. Germline CDR1 reads MNHEY; CDR2 reads SVGAGI. Trimming left V 9 bases short and J 1 base short, with 13 bases between. CDR3 bases: TGTGCCAGTAACCTACAGGGTTCTGGGGCCAACGTCCTGACTTTC. It specifies CASNLQGSGANVLTF.

The gene calls are TRBV13 and TRBJ1-1, with D perhaps matching TRBD1 (5 bases). Germline V gene data show CDR1 as PRHDT and CDR2 as FYEKMQ (reference sequence). The CDR3 extends over 14 amino acids. The V end lost 5 bases, the J end lost 5 bases, and 15 bases lay between the germline ends. CDR3 in DNA: TGTGCCAGCAGCGTTACAGGCTGGGGGACTGAAGCTTTCTTT. Translation gives CASSVTGWGTEAFF. Based on the CDR3 plus reference TRBV13 and TRBJ1-1, the full variable domain is AAGVIQSPRHLIKEKRETATLKCYPIPRHDTVYWYQQGPGQDPQFLISFYEKMQSDKGSIPDRFSAQQFSDYHSELNMSSLELGDSALYFCASSVTGWGTEAFFGQGTRLTVV.

The chain is built from TRBV9 and TRBJ2-1; 12 bases are shared with TRBD2. J gave up 8 bases and V 1 base, and 1 base lay outside the gene matches. Germline CDR1 SGDLS, CDR2 YYNGEE. The CDR3 spans 14 residues. CDR3 sequence reads: CASSVTSGRHEQFF. CDR3 nucleotides: TGTGCCAGCAGCGTAACTAGCGGGAGGCATGAGCAGTTCTTC. The variable domain in full, with the rest retrieved from reference TRBV9 and TRBJ2-1, is DSGVTQTPKHLITATGQRVTLRCSPRSGDLSVYWYQQSLDQGLQFLIQYYNGEERAKGNILERFSAQQFPDLHSELNLSSLELGDSALYFCASSVTSGRHEQFFGPGTRLTVL.

V gene TRBV29-1 combines with J gene TRBJ1-1, with 8 bases matching TRBD1. This CDR3 has 12 residues. V trimming: 5 bases; J trimming: 8 bases; junction bases outside the gene matches: 7. CDR1 is SQVTM, CDR2 ANQGSEA, per germline. The CDR3 region is CSVIQNRGEAFF. The CDR3 DNA reads TGCAGCGTTATACAAAACAGGGGGGAAGCTTTCTTT.

CDR3 sequence reads: CASSLRWTYEQYF. The CDR3 bases are TGTGCCAGCAGCTTACGCTGGACTTACGAGCAGTACTTC. The chain employs TRBV11-3 and TRBJ2-7; D might be TRBD2 (5 bases). This CDR3 has 13 amino acids. The V end lost 2 bases, the J end lost 4 bases, and 9 bases lay between the germline ends. CDR1 and CDR2 from the germline V gene are SGHNT and YENEEA.

The rearrangement links TRBV6-1 to TRBJ1-5; 10 nucleotides match TRBD1. V shed 1 base and J 6 bases; nucleotides not matched to a gene: 3. In germline, CDR1 is MNHNS, CDR2 SASEGT. The length of the CDR3 is 15 residues. In DNA form, the CDR3 reads TGTGCCAGCAGTGAAGTGACAGGGGGCGGTCAGCCCCAGCATTTT. Protein: CASSEVTGGGQPQHF.

The gene calls are TRBV7-9 and TRBJ1-1, with D uncertain. Deletions cut 3 bases from V and 4 bases from J, with 9 bases between. This CDR3 is built from 13 residues. Looked up from germline, CDR1 is SEHNR and CDR2 is FQNEAQ (reference sequence). The CDR3 loop reads CASSFTWSTEAFF. The CDR3 DNA reads TGTGCCAGCAGCTTTACGTGGAGCACTGAAGCTTTCTTT.

The V and J genes are TRBV18 and TRBJ2-1; 13 bases match TRBD2. The CDR3 is 18 amino acids. Germline values: CDR1 KGHSH, CDR2 LQKENI. V trimming: 2 bases; J trimming: 7 bases; junction bases outside the gene matches: 11. The CDR3 here is CASSPVQLAGGPENEQFF. The CDR3 DNA follows: TGTGCCAGCTCACCAGTCCAACTAGCGGGGGGGCCGGAGAATGAGCAGTTCTTC. The full variable domain, its missing parts supplied by reference TRBV18 and TRBJ2-1, is NAGVMQNPRHLVRRRGQEARLRCSPMKGHSHVYWYRQLPEEGLKFMVYLQKENIIDESGMPKERFSAEFPKEGPSILRIQQVVRGDSAAYFCASSPVQLAGGPENEQFFGPGTRLTVL.

The rearrangement joins TRBV4-1 to TRBJ2-2; 11 positions agree with TRBD2. This CDR3 comprises 18 residues. Per germline, CDR1 MGHRA and CDR2 YSYEKL. With V trimmed by 0 bases and J by 2 bases, 5 bases remained unmatched. The CDR3 loop is CASSQDVGTSGNTGELFF. The CDR3 DNA sequence: TGCGCCAGCAGCCAAGACGTGGGGACTAGCGGAAACACCGGGGAGCTGTTTTTT.

This chain links TRBV28 with TRBJ2-7; 7 nucleotides agree with TRBD1. The CDR3 loop spans 14 amino acids. After removal of 4 bases from V and 1 base from J, the junction contained 4 bases not matched to a gene. The germline V gene encodes CDR1 MDHEN and CDR2 SYDVKM. The CDR3 DNA follows: TGTGCCAGCAGTTCGACAGGGATGTCCTACGAGCAGTACTTC. Amino acids: CASSSTGMSYEQYF.

The chain employs TRBV6-5 and TRBJ2-3; D is uncertain. V dropped 7 bases and J dropped 6 bases, with 8 bases sitting between them. Germline lookup yields CDR1 MNHEY and CDR2 SVGAGI. The CDR3 has 11 residues. CDR3 nucleotides: TGTGCCAGCAAAGGTGGGGATACGCAGTATTTT. Translation: CASKGGDTQYF.

The chain links TRBV27 to TRBJ1-6; a weak D match, TRBD1 (5 bases). Trimming shortened V by 7 bases and J by 4 bases, and 23 bases separated the two germline ends. CDR3 length equals 18 residues. CDR1 is MNHEY and CDR2 is SMNVEV in the germline V gene (reference sequence). CDR3 coding DNA: TGTGCCAGCACTCCTGAGGCGTCTGGGGGGGAGTATAATTCACCCCTCCACTTT. It encodes CASTPEASGGEYNSPLHF.